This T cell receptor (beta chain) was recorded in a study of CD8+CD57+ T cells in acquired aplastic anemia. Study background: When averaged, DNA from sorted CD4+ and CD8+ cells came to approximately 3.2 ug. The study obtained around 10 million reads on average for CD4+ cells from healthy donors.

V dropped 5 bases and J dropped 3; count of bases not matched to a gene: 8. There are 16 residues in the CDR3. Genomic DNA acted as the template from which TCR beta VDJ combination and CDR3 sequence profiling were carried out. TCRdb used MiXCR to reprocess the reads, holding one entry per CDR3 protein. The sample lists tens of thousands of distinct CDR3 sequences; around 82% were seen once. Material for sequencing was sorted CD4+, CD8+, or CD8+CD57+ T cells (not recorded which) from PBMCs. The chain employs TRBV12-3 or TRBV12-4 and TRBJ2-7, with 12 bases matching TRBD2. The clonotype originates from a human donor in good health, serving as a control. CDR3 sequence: CASSLQLAGGFYEQYF. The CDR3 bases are TGTGCCAGCAGTCTCCAACTAGCGGGGGGCTTCTACGAGCAGTACTTC.